These 23 T cell receptor beta chains share one sample of origin, sequenced in a study of sequential checkpoint blockade in melanoma. Data came from immunoSEQ multiplex PCR; TCRdb stores just in-frame clones and leaves some out. The data contain over 25,000 clones, approximately 75% of them singletons. Described treatment: randomized to nivolumab then ipilimumab (arm A) or the reverse (arm B). The sequences come from CD8+ T cells sorted from blood (inferred from file names), collected from a patient given nivolumab and ipilimumab in sequence. All receptors come from a human donor with melanoma.

V usage is TRBV4-1 and J usage is TRBJ2-7; D is unclear. Trimming cost V 0 bases and J 0 bases, with 9 bases left between them. The CDR3 runs 15 residues. Per the germline V gene, CDR1 is MGHRA and CDR2 is YSYEKL. The CDR3 DNA reads as TGCGCCAGCAGCCAAGAGGATCGGAGCTCCTACGAGCAGTACTTC. This gives the protein CASSQEDRSSYEQYF.

The V and J genes are TRBV5-4 and TRBJ2-1; D is perhaps TRBD2 (6 bases). The CDR3 extends over 13 amino acids. The germline V gene has CDR1 SGHNT and CDR2 YYREEE (reference sequence). Deletions cut 3 bases from V and 10 bases from J, with 14 bases between. The CDR3 protein is CASSSPPGVEQFF. DNA for the CDR3: TGTGCCAGCAGCTCACCGCCGGGGGTCGAGCAGTTCTTC.

The V gene is TRBV9, the J gene TRBJ1-1, with D uncertain. This CDR3 is 15 amino acids long. The V gene's germline CDR1 is SGDLS and CDR2 YYNGEE. The ends were cut back, 4 bases at V and 1 base at J, with 14 bases in the middle. In DNA, the CDR3 is TGTGCCAGCAGCTCAGAGGGAGGGCAGAACACTGAAGCTTTCTTT. Amino acids: CASSSEGGQNTEAFF.

The chain combines TRBV12-5 with TRBJ2-3; D not resolved. The V gene lost 2 bases and the J gene lost 2 bases, with 11 bases spanning the gap. This CDR3 region has 15 residues. In germline, CDR1 is LGHNT, CDR2 FRNRAP. The CDR3 loop reads CASGLLRVITDTQYF. The CDR3 DNA is TGTGCTAGTGGTTTGCTCCGGGTAATCACAGATACGCAGTATTTT.

The CDR3 reads CASSPGTGADGYTF. In DNA form, the CDR3 reads TGCGCCAGCAGCCCCGGGACAGGGGCCGATGGCTACACCTTC. V is TRBV5-1 and J is TRBJ1-2; 10 bases are shared with TRBD1. CDR1 SGHRS and CDR2 YFSETQ come from the germline V gene. This CDR3 spans 14 amino acids. After removal of 4 bases from V and 6 bases from J, the junction contained 6 bases not matched to a gene.

This clone showed up just once. This sequence joins TRBV6-1 and TRBJ2-2; the D is unclear. The germline V and J ends were trimmed by 2 bases and 1 base, with 11 bases remaining between them. Germline values: CDR1 MNHNS, CDR2 SASEGT. The CDR3 spans 16 residues. CDR3 amino acids: CASSEPESENTGELFF. In DNA, the CDR3 is TGTGCCAGCAGTGAACCAGAGAGCGAGAACACCGGGGAGCTGTTTTTT.

The rearrangement uses TRBV13 and TRBJ2-2; no clear D gene. CDR3 size: 12 residues. The germline V gene encodes CDR1 PRHDT and CDR2 FYEKMQ (reference sequence). With 4 bases removed from V and 5 bases from J, the gap between germline ends came to 5 bases. CDR3 DNA sequence: TGTGCCAGCAGCTCCGTAACCGGGGAGCTGTTTTTT. Residues: CASSSVTGELFF.

This chain uses TRBV4-3 with TRBJ1-1; the match to TRBD1 covers 8 bases. V gave up 4 bases and J gave up 4 bases; unmatched junction bases: 11. CDR1 and CDR2 from the germline V gene are LGHNA and YSLEER. CDR3 size: 16 residues. The CDR3 is CASSPAGRGLGTEAFF. In nucleotides, the CDR3 is TGCGCCAGCAGCCCAGCCGGCAGGGGGCTCGGCACTGAAGCTTTCTTT.

This sequence joins TRBV5-1 and TRBJ2-7; D is uncertain. The CDR3 runs 13 residues. The ends were cut back, 0 bases at V and 2 bases at J, with 6 bases in the middle. Germline V gene lookup returns CDR1 SGHRS and CDR2 YFSETQ. The CDR3 protein is CASSLGAPYEQYF. The CDR3 DNA reads as TGCGCCAGCAGCTTGGGGGCACCCTACGAGCAGTACTTC. Together with reference TRBV5-1 and TRBJ2-7, the CDR3 gives the full variable domain: KAGVTQTPRYLIKTRGQQVTLSCSPISGHRSVSWYQQTPGQGLQFLFEYFSETQRNKGNFPGRFSGRQFSNSRSEMNVSTLELGDSALYLCASSLGAPYEQYFGPGTRLTVT.

J is TRBJ2-7 and V is TRBV29-1; 7 nucleotides align to TRBD1. Germline V lookup: CDR1 SQVTM, CDR2 ANQGSEA. V trimming: 3 bases; J trimming: 0 bases; junction bases outside the gene matches: 2. This CDR3 spans 13 amino acids. The chain's CDR3 is CSVEDRSSYEQYF. DNA for the CDR3: TGCAGCGTTGAGGACAGGTCCTCCTACGAGCAGTACTTC.

This rearrangement joins TRBV7-6 to TRBJ1-6; D is ambiguous. In germline, CDR1 is SGHVS, CDR2 FNYEAQ. With 5 bases removed from V and 3 bases from J, the gap between germline ends came to 8 bases. The length of the CDR3 is 14 residues. The CDR3 bases are TGTGCCAGCAGCCCCCGTTTCTATAATTCACCCCTCCACTTT. Translated: CASSPRFYNSPLHF.

The genes are TRBV4-2 and TRBJ2-2; TRBD1 might be the D (6 bases). From germline, CDR1 is LGHNA and CDR2 YNFKEQ. V lost 0 bases and J lost 0, with 11 bases in between. This CDR3 contains 17 residues. The CDR3 is CASSQDYRDPNTGELFF. The CDR3 DNA sequence: TGTGCCAGCAGCCAAGACTACAGGGACCCGAACACCGGGGAGCTGTTTTTT.

The rearrangement joins TRBV6-5 to TRBJ2-7, with a tentative D call TRBD2 (5 bases). Germline V gene data show CDR1 as MNHEY and CDR2 as SVGAGI. V was shortened by 4 bases and J by 3 bases, with 13 bases between the two germline ends. CDR3 size: 14 residues. CDR3 amino acids: CASSSGEGNYEQYF. DNA of the CDR3: TGTGCCAGCAGTTCCGGGGAAGGTAACTACGAGCAGTACTTC.

The V call is TRBV6-1, the J call TRBJ2-1; the match to TRBD1 covers 7 bases. The CDR3 has 15 amino acids. V gave up 7 bases and J gave up 8 bases; unmatched junction bases: 14. CDR1 is MNHNS and CDR2 is SASEGT in the germline V gene. Here the CDR3 reads CASTNLQGSGDEQFF. CDR3 nucleotides: TGTGCCAGCACCAACCTACAGGGGTCGGGCGATGAGCAGTTCTTC.

CDR3 protein: CASSSSPENEQYF. The CDR3 DNA follows: TGTGCCAGCAGCTCCTCTCCCGAGAACGAGCAGTACTTC. V gene TRBV7-7 combines with J gene TRBJ2-7; D call uncertain. The CDR3 has 13 residues. Germline loops: CDR1 SSHAT, CDR2 FNYEAQ (reference sequence). Trimming cost V 4 bases and J 5 bases, with 12 bases left between them. The complete variable domain, with remaining parts taken from reference TRBV7-7 and TRBJ2-7, reads GAGVSQSPRYKVTKRGQDVTLRCDPISSHATLYWYQQALGQGPEFLTYFNYEAQPDKSGLPSDRFSAERPEGSISTLTIQRTEQRDSAMYRCASSSSPENEQYFGPGTRLTVT.

The CDR3 loop reads CASSLGKTAGASGSEQYF. CDR3 bases: TGTGCCAGCAGCTTAGGGAAGACGGCTGGGGCCTCAGGGTCCGAGCAGTACTTC. The chain is built from TRBV7-2 and TRBJ2-7; possibly TRBD1 for D (5 bases). Germline CDR1 SGHTA, CDR2 FQGNSA. V gave up 1 base and J gave up 6 bases, with 25 bases separating them. This CDR3 region has 18 residues.

The V gene is TRBV6-1, the J gene TRBJ2-7; 7 bases match TRBD1. V lost 5 bases and J lost 7; bases outside the gene matches: 8. CDR1 MNHNS and CDR2 SASEGT come from the germline V gene. The CDR3 is 13 amino acids. The CDR3 DNA is TGTGCCAGCAGTTCGACAGGGTCGCGAGAGCAGTACTTC. Translating gives CASSSTGSREQYF.

The chain links TRBV4-1 to TRBJ2-5, with TRBD2 matching over 10 bases. Germline V gene data show CDR1 as MGHRA and CDR2 as YSYEKL. V lost 3 bases to trimming and J lost 5 bases; unmatched junction nucleotides: 6. The CDR3 length is 15 residues. DNA for the CDR3: TGCGCCAGCAGCCACGACACTAGCGGGGACGAGACCCAGTACTTC. This translates into CASSHDTSGDETQYF.

The chain joins TRBV10-2 to TRBJ2-7; 8 bases are a match to TRBD1. The germline gives CDR1 WSHSY, CDR2 SAAADI. CDR3 length equals 16 residues. V was pared by 4 bases and J by 2 bases, with 10 bases of the junction left unmatched. This CDR3 reads CASSGGAAGGTYEQYF. The CDR3 DNA reads TGCGCCAGCAGTGGGGGCGCGGCAGGGGGCACCTACGAGCAGTACTTC.

V is TRBV7-3 and J is TRBJ1-1, with 7 positions matching TRBD1. CDR3 length equals 13 residues. V lost 2 bases to trimming and J lost 7 bases; unmatched junction nucleotides: 4. Germline V gene lookup returns CDR1 SGHTA and CDR2 FQGTGA. The CDR3 DNA reads as TGTGCCAGCAGCTTAGTACAGGGGAGTGAAGCTTTCTTT. This sequence encodes CASSLVQGSEAFF.

V and J are TRBV5-1 and TRBJ1-2; D not certain. This CDR3 comprises 16 residues. The V end lost 0 bases, the J end lost 7 bases, and 19 bases lay between the germline ends. Per germline, CDR1 SGHRS and CDR2 YFSETQ. CDR3 nucleotides: TGCGCCAGCAGCTTGGACTTTGAGCGGGCATCGGCTGGCTACACCTTC. It yields the protein CASSLDFERASAGYTF.

The rearrangement links TRBV14 to TRBJ2-1; 9 nucleotides line up with TRBD2. The junction had 8 bases not matched to a gene; V was cut back by 3 bases and J by 8 bases. Germline V CDR1 and CDR2: SGHDN, FVKESK. The CDR3 sequence is 15 residues long. This CDR3 is CASSHTGTSSDEQFF. The DNA for the CDR3 is TGTGCCAGCAGCCATACCGGGACTAGCAGCGATGAGCAGTTCTTC.

The chain carries TRBV2 and TRBJ2-3; the match to TRBD1 covers 10 bases. Trimming removed 8 bases from V and 3 bases from J; junction bases left unmatched: 17. Germline values: CDR1 SNHLY, CDR2 FYNNEI. The CDR3 covers 18 residues. CDR3 coding DNA: TGTGCCAGCTTTTATCTTGGATTGGGACAGGGGACGACAGATACGCAGTATTTT. It specifies CASFYLGLGQGTTDTQYF.